This T cell receptor (beta chain) originates from a study of cytomegalovirus exposure and HLA in healthy donors. Looking at the study overall: The 600 to 800 first-cohort repertoires shared a platform with the approximately 130 validation repertoires, as reported in a later analysis. Points from the study as a whole: 150 to 200 TCR beta chains were listed as cytomegalovirus-associated. The CMV antigen specificity of a few CMV-associated chains was confirmed through in vitro analysis.

Measured with immunoSEQ multiplex PCR; TCRdb has only the in-frame clones, and not every one. The sample lists about 160,000 clones, 86% occurring once. From the roughly 120-subject validation cohort, which was separate from the roughly 680-subject first cohort, the donors were drawn. Concerning this clone: As yet, its antigen is unknown.

The source is a woman aged 18-29 years in good health and CMV-seronegative. Sequenced: PBMCs.

The CDR3 region is CASSLSGSFYNEQFF. The CDR3 region has the DNA TGTGCCAGCAGCCTCAGCGGGTCCTTCTACAATGAGCAGTTCTTC. V usage is TRBV5-6 and J usage is TRBJ2-1; D may be TRBD2 (6 bases). CDR1 is SGHDT, CDR2 YYEEEE, per germline. The CDR3 totals 15 residues. The ends were cut back, 4 bases at V and 3 bases at J, with 14 bases in the middle.